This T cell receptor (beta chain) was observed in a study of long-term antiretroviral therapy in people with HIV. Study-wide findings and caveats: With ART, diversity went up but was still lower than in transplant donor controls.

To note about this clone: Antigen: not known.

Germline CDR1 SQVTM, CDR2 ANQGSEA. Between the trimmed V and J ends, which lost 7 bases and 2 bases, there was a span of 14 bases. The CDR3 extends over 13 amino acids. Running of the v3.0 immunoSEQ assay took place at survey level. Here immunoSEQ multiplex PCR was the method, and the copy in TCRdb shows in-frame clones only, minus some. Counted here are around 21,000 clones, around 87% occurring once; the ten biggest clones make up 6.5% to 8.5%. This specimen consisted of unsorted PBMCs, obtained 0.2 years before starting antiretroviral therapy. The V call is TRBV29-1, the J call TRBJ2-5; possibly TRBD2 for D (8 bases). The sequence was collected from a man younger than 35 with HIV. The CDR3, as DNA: TGCAGCGCGGGAGGGGGCTCTCAAGAGACCCAGTACTTC. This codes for CSAGGGSQETQYF.